Following are 27 T cell receptor beta chains from one sample sequenced in a study of cytomegalovirus exposure and HLA in healthy donors. The PCR used 60 Vbeta and 13 Jbeta primers. Some clones are missing from TCRdb's copy, which holds only in-frame ones; the method was immunoSEQ multiplex PCR. The sample includes about 190,000 clones, about 87% seen only once; the top ten take approximately 1.7%. Sequenced sample: PBMCs. All receptors derive from a woman aged 18-29 years in good health and CMV-seronegative.

The chain employs TRBV12-2 and TRBJ2-7; TRBD2, the table's D call, was not compared with the DNA. TRBV12-2 is marked as a pseudogene. The length of the CDR3 is 15 residues. The DNA of the CDR3 is TGTGCAAGTCGCTTAGCAGCGGGAGGGCCGAATGAGCAGTACTTC. This encodes CASRLAAGGPNEQYF.

The rearrangement joins TRBV10-1 to TRBJ2-3; D not resolved. Germline V gene sequence: CDR1 WNHNN, CDR2 SYGVQD (reference sequence). This CDR3 comprises 12 residues. Trimming cost V 10 bases and J 8 bases, with 16 bases left between them. The CDR3 DNA reads TGCGCCACCCTAGTGGTGAAGTTTACGCAGTATTTT. It yields the protein CATLVVKFTQYF.

The chain employs TRBV18 and TRBJ2-7, with D perhaps TRBD1 (6 bases). The CDR3 totals 14 residues. The germline V gene encodes CDR1 KGHSH and CDR2 LQKENI. The germline V and J ends were trimmed by 2 bases and 0 bases, with 8 bases remaining between them. CDR3 residues: CASSPAGASYEQYF. In nucleotides, the CDR3 is TGTGCCAGCTCACCAGCAGGGGCCTCCTACGAGCAGTACTTC. The variable domain in full, completed from reference TRBV18 and TRBJ2-7, reads NAGVMQNPRHLVRRRGQEARLRCSPMKGHSHVYWYRQLPEEGLKFMVYLQKENIIDESGMPKERFSAEFPKEGPSILRIQQVVRGDSAAYFCASSPAGASYEQYFGPGTRLTVT.

This clone was detected only once. The J gene is TRBJ1-5, the V gene TRBV28; TRBD1 agrees at 7 bases. This CDR3 contains 14 residues. Per the germline V gene, CDR1 is MDHEN and CDR2 is SYDVKM. J lost 5 bases, V lost 6 bases, and 7 bases had no gene match. In nucleotides, the CDR3 is TGTGCCAGCAGCCGGACAGGAACCGATCAGCCCCAGCATTTT. Encoded protein: CASSRTGTDQPQHF.

This chain connects TRBV5-4 to TRBJ1-2; 9 nucleotides agree with TRBD1. V gave up 4 bases and J gave up 2 bases; unmatched junction bases: 6. The CDR3 covers 15 residues. Germline-derived CDR1 and CDR2 are SGHNT and YYREEE (reference sequence). The CDR3 nucleotides read TGTGCCAGCAGCGGGTGGGGACAGGGAAACTATGGCTACACCTTC. Its protein product is CASSGWGQGNYGYTF.

CDR3 DNA: TGTGCCAGCAAAGGACAGGTAAATCAGCCCCAGCATTTT. Its protein product is CASKGQVNQPQHF. V and J are TRBV6-5 and TRBJ1-5; 7 bases fit TRBD1. CDR1 and CDR2 from the germline V gene are MNHEY and SVGAGI. Losses at the gene ends were 7 bases for V and 4 bases for J; bases not matched to a gene: 4. The CDR3 contains 13 residues.

The rearrangement joins TRBV11-3 to TRBJ1-4, with D maybe TRBD1 (5 bases). Germline V gene sequence: CDR1 SGHNT, CDR2 YENEEA. The CDR3 runs to 14 residues. V was trimmed by 7 bases and J by 8 bases, leaving 17 bases between them. The CDR3 region is CASTTGGGEEKLFF. The CDR3 nucleotides are TGTGCCAGCACCACCGGGGGAGGGGAAGAAAAACTGTTTTTT.

In nucleotides, the CDR3 is TGCAGCGGGGGGGGCTTGAACACTGAAGCTTTCTTT. Encoded protein: CSGGGLNTEAFF. This rearrangement joins TRBV29-1 to TRBJ1-1, with D maybe TRBD1 (6 bases). The V gene's germline CDR1 is SQVTM and CDR2 ANQGSEA. The CDR3 runs 12 residues. V lost 7 bases to trimming and J lost 0 bases, with 9 bases between them.

V gene TRBV19 combines with J gene TRBJ1-5, with TRBD1 identical over 8 bases. The CDR3 spans 15 residues. Germline V CDR1 and CDR2: LNHDA, SQIVND (reference sequence). Trimming took 1 base from V and 6 from J; bases not matched to a gene: 5. CDR3 loop: CASSIGQGIGQPQHF. CDR3 DNA sequence: TGTGCCAGTAGTATAGGACAGGGGATAGGTCAGCCCCAGCATTTT.

The rearrangement uses TRBV5-1 and TRBJ2-5; TRBD2 is a possible D gene (6 bases). This CDR3 spans 14 amino acids. With 5 bases removed from V and 3 bases from J, the gap between germline ends came to 14 bases. Germline V CDR1 and CDR2: SGHRS, YFSETQ. Here the CDR3 DNA reads TGCGCCAGCAGGGGGAGCGGGTCAAAAGAGACCCAGTACTTC. This gives the protein CASRGSGSKETQYF. The full variable domain, completed using reference TRBV5-1 and TRBJ2-5, is KAGVTQTPRYLIKTRGQQVTLSCSPISGHRSVSWYQQTPGQGLQFLFEYFSETQRNKGNFPGRFSGRQFSNSRSEMNVSTLELGDSALYLCASRGSGSKETQYFGPGTRLLVL.

This clone has more than one count but fewer than ten. The chain is built from TRBV9 and TRBJ2-2; 14 nucleotides match TRBD2. The CDR3 runs 16 residues. Germline V gene data show CDR1 as SGDLS and CDR2 as YYNGEE. V shed 4 bases, J shed 7 bases, and the junction held 6 bases outside the gene matches. The CDR3 sequence is CASSSGLAGVHGELFF. For the CDR3, the DNA is TGTGCCAGCAGCTCGGGACTAGCGGGGGTCCACGGGGAGCTGTTTTTT.

This clone has just a few counts. This chain joins TRBV5-1 and TRBJ2-2; TRBD1 matches at 7 bases. This CDR3 is built from 15 residues. Germline loops: CDR1 SGHRS, CDR2 YFSETQ. V shed 4 bases and J 2 bases; nucleotides not matched to a gene: 5. CDR3 DNA: TGCGCCAGCAGCAGGGACAGTGCTAACACCGGGGAGCTGTTTTTT. Translated: CASSRDSANTGELFF.

The rearrangement links TRBV15 to TRBJ2-3; possibly TRBD1 for D (5 bases). V lost 5 bases and J 4 bases, leaving 13 bases between the germline ends. Germline CDR1 is LNHNV and CDR2 is YYDKDF (reference sequence). CDR3 length: 14 amino acids. The CDR3 nucleotides read TGTGCCACCAGCCAGACCCTAGGGGCAGATACGCAGTATTTT. This translates into CATSQTLGADTQYF.

The V gene is TRBV7-2, the J gene TRBJ2-2; D is unresolved. Germline-derived CDR1 and CDR2 are SGHTA and FQGNSA. This CDR3 is built from 14 residues. With 0 bases removed from V and 7 bases from J, the gap between germline ends came to 9 bases. In DNA form, the CDR3 reads TGTGCCAGCAGCTTAGCGCCTCCGGGCGGGGAGCTGTTTTTT. It translates to CASSLAPPGGELFF.

V usage is TRBV19 and J usage is TRBJ1-2; D remains ambiguous. The CDR3 loop spans 11 amino acids. Germline V CDR1 and CDR2: LNHDA, SQIVND (reference sequence). V was cut by 7 bases and J by 8 bases, with 11 bases left in between. The CDR3, as DNA: TGTGCCAGTACGGGGTTTATGGGCTACACCTTC. Protein: CASTGFMGYTF.

This chain uses TRBV30 with TRBJ1-5, with TRBD1 as a possible D gene (6 bases). CDR3 length: 18 amino acids. Germline V gene lookup returns CDR1 GTSNPN and CDR2 SVGIG (reference sequence). Trimming took off 1 base at V and 0 bases at J, with 19 bases between the two ends. CDR3 in amino acids: CAWSGRGQIPYSNQPQHF. The CDR3 nucleotides are TGTGCCTGGAGTGGGAGAGGACAGATCCCTTATAGCAATCAGCCCCAGCATTTT. Together with reference TRBV30 and TRBJ1-5, the CDR3 gives the full variable domain: SQTIHQWPATLVQPVGSPLSLECTVEGTSNPNLYWYRQAAGRGLQLLFYSVGIGQISSEVPQNLSASRPQDRQFILSSKKLLLSDSGFYLCAWSGRGQIPYSNQPQHFGDGTRLSIL.

This clone was picked up one time. Written as DNA, the CDR3 is TGTGCCAGCAGCTTGTTCGGTCTCTACGAGCAGTACTTC. Encoded protein: CASSLFGLYEQYF. The V gene is TRBV5-5, the J gene TRBJ2-7; D is unresolved. Germline V lookup: CDR1 SGHKS, CDR2 YYEKEE (reference sequence). The CDR3 totals 13 residues. Trimming cost V 1 base and J 3 bases, with 8 bases left between them. The full variable domain, completed using reference TRBV5-5 and TRBJ2-7, is DAGVTQSPTHLIKTRGQQVTLRCSPISGHKSVSWYQQVLGQGPQFIFQYYEKEERGRGNFPDRFSARQFPNYSSELNVNALLLGDSALYLCASSLFGLYEQYFGPGTRLTVT.

Here the CDR3 reads CASSDRTGADYGYTF. The CDR3 bases are TGTGCCAGCAGTGACCGGACAGGGGCTGACTATGGCTACACCTTC. The V and J genes are TRBV6-1 and TRBJ1-2; TRBD1 matches at 9 bases. CDR1 and CDR2 from the germline V gene are MNHNS and SASEGT. The J segment lost 3 bases and the V segment lost 3 bases, leaving 5 bases of the junction unmatched. The CDR3 covers 15 residues.

The gene calls are TRBV7-9 and TRBJ2-7; D not certain. V gave up 5 bases and J gave up 0 bases, with 5 bases separating them. The CDR3 has 12 amino acids. Germline V gene sequence: CDR1 SEHNR, CDR2 FQNEAQ (reference sequence). Here the CDR3 reads CASSPLSYEQYF. CDR3 sequence (DNA): TGTGCCAGCAGCCCTCTCTCCTACGAGCAGTACTTC.

The chain is built from TRBV5-1 and TRBJ2-5; TRBD1 matches 7 bases. The V segment lost 0 bases and the J segment 4 bases; nucleotides outside the gene matches: 6. The length of the CDR3 is 15 residues. Germline CDR1 SGHRS, CDR2 YFSETQ. CDR3 sequence: CASSLEQGNGETQYF. For the CDR3, the DNA is TGCGCCAGCAGCTTGGAACAGGGGAATGGAGAGACCCAGTACTTC.

The sample holds one count of this clone. The chain couples TRBV30 to TRBJ1-2, with 12 bases fitting TRBD1. J lost 8 bases, V lost 4 bases, and 11 bases had no gene match. Germline V gene sequence: CDR1 GTSNPN, CDR2 SVGIG (reference sequence). The CDR3 consists of 15 residues. The CDR3 DNA sequence: TGTGCCTGGATACTAGGGGGGACAGGGGGCGACGGCTACACCTTC. It codes for CAWILGGTGGDGYTF.

This sequence joins TRBV5-1 and TRBJ1-1; perhaps TRBD1 as D (5 bases). This CDR3 is built from 14 residues. From germline, CDR1 is SGHRS and CDR2 YFSETQ. The ends were cut back, 8 bases at V and 1 base at J, with 15 bases in the middle. CDR3 sequence (DNA): TGCGCCAGTAGCCCCAACCAGGGGAACACTGAAGCTTTCTTT. Translating gives CASSPNQGNTEAFF.

This chain connects TRBV11-2 to TRBJ1-2; D is perhaps TRBD1 (5 bases). The germline CDR1 and CDR2 sequences are SGHAT and FQNNGV. Trimming removed 1 base at V and 5 bases at J, with 8 bases between. CDR3 length: 13 residues. CDR3 sequence: CASSLGAGYGYTF. The CDR3 region has the DNA TGTGCCAGCAGCTTAGGGGCAGGGTATGGCTACACCTTC.

This clone was picked up one time. No DNA is shown, since the ends of the CDR3 on it are uncertain; the CDR3 is the one TCRdb lists. This chain links TRBV21-1 with TRBJ2-3; the D call in the table, TRBD2, was not verified against the DNA. TRBV21-1 constitutes a pseudogene. The CDR3 length is 19 residues, termini included. This CDR3 is CASSKWGNGTSQSTDTQYF.

The V and J genes are TRBV25-1 and TRBJ1-6; D call uncertain. Germline lookup yields CDR1 MGHDK and CDR2 SYGVNS. The V and J ends lost 9 bases and 0 bases respectively, with 9 bases between them. The CDR3 contains 14 residues. The chain's CDR3 is CARLRDSYNSPLHF. CDR3 in DNA: TGTGCCAGGCTTCGGGACTCCTATAATTCACCCCTCCACTTT.

The rearrangement joins TRBV6-5 to TRBJ2-1, with D hard to call. This CDR3 is built from 16 residues. Trimming left V 0 bases short and J 4 bases short, with 13 bases between. Germline CDR1 reads MNHEY; CDR2 reads SVGAGI. The CDR3 spells CASSYSRLLSYNEQFF. The CDR3 DNA follows: TGTGCCAGCAGTTACTCGCGACTCCTTAGTTACAATGAGCAGTTCTTC.

This clone was detected only a few times. The chain combines TRBV29-1 with TRBJ1-1; 11 nucleotides match TRBD1. J was trimmed by 0 bases and V by 0 bases; bases with no gene match: 12. Germline values: CDR1 SQVTM, CDR2 ANQGSEA. This CDR3 spans 19 amino acids. CDR3 in DNA: TGCAGCGTTGAAGATACCTCGGGACAGGGGGTTTTTGTGAACACTGAAGCTTTCTTT. Amino acid sequence: CSVEDTSGQGVFVNTEAFF.